This T cell receptor (beta chain) was sequenced for a study of blood T cell repertoires in COVID-19. Assay: immunoSEQ multiplex PCR; the TCRdb copy retains only in-frame clones and omits some. The table lists 250,000 to 300,000 clones, around nine tenths of them singletons. The CDR3 spans 17 residues. V was clipped by 0 bases and J by 1 base; unmatched bases: 9. Per germline, CDR1 LGHNA and CDR2 YSLEER. This chain connects TRBV4-3 to TRBJ2-7; 7 bases are shared with TRBD1. The clonotype originates from a woman between 25 and 40 years old with COVID-19, enrolled during active disease. Sequenced: peripheral blood. The CDR3 here is CASSQDSQGQLSYEQYF. The CDR3 DNA sequence: TGCGCCAGCAGCCAAGATAGTCAGGGACAGCTATCCTACGAGCAGTACTTC.